These 8 T cell receptor beta chains share one sample of origin, sequenced in a study of blood T cell repertoires in COVID-19. The table came from immunoSEQ multiplex PCR; TCRdb's copy has only in-frame clones and leaves some out. In the table there are approximately 100,000 clones, around 87% of which are singletons. The sequenced sample consisted of peripheral blood. These receptors were obtained from a man aged 50-60 years with acute or convalescent COVID-19.

This clone has a handful of counts. The V and J genes are TRBV5-1 and TRBJ1-6, with 7 positions matching TRBD1. CDR1 and CDR2 (germline): SGHRS, YFSETQ. J gave up 7 bases and V 0 bases, and 7 bases lay outside the gene matches. The CDR3 length is 16 residues. As DNA, the CDR3 is TGCGCCAGCAGCTTGGCCCCGACAGGGAACAATTCACCCCTCCACTTT. This codes for CASSLAPTGNNSPLHF.

The CDR3, as DNA: TGTGCCAGCAGCTTAGCGTCTCCCTTCTCTGGAAACACCATATATTTT. As protein: CASSLASPFSGNTIYF. The chain is built from TRBV7-9 and TRBJ1-3; D is ambiguous. The CDR3 is made up of 16 amino acids. The V gene lost 0 bases and the J gene lost 0 bases, with 9 bases spanning the gap. Germline V gene data show CDR1 as SEHNR and CDR2 as FQNEAQ (reference sequence).

The gene calls are TRBV11-2 and TRBJ1-4; 8 bases line up with TRBD1. Unmatched junction bases numbered 1, after V lost 4 bases and J lost 0 bases. The CDR3 is 15 amino acids. From germline, CDR1 is SGHAT and CDR2 FQNNGV. Here the CDR3 reads CASSWDRSTNEKLFF. Written as DNA, the CDR3 is TGTGCCAGCAGCTGGGACAGGTCAACTAATGAAAAACTGTTTTTT.

The V gene is TRBV5-6, the J gene TRBJ2-1; maybe TRBD2 (6 bases). In germline, CDR1 is SGHDT, CDR2 YYEEEE. The CDR3 sequence is 17 residues long. Trimming stripped 0 bases from V and 4 bases from J, with 17 bases between. The CDR3 sequence is CASSLGGVAGKYNEQFF. CDR3 coding DNA: TGTGCCAGCAGCTTGGGGGGCGTGGCGGGGAAATACAATGAGCAGTTCTTC.

The genes are TRBV6-5 and TRBJ2-3, with TRBD1 matching over 7 bases. This CDR3 contains 14 residues. After removal of 0 bases from V and 3 bases from J, the junction contained 0 bases not matched to a gene. CDR1 is MNHEY and CDR2 is SVGAGI in the germline V gene. CDR3 sequence: CASSYSGQTDTQYF. CDR3 nucleotides: TGTGCCAGCAGTTACTCGGGACAGACAGATACGCAGTATTTT.

The genes are TRBV19 and TRBJ2-4, with 9 bases matching TRBD2. Unmatched junction bases numbered 8, after V lost 5 bases and J lost 3 bases. This CDR3 contains 16 residues. The V gene's germline CDR1 is LNHDA and CDR2 SQIVND (reference sequence). The DNA of the CDR3 is TGTGCCAGTAGTGCAGGGGCGGGAGGGCTCAAAAACATTCAGTACTTC. Its protein is CASSAGAGGLKNIQYF.

J is TRBJ2-7 and V is TRBV9, with TRBD2 matching 14 bases. This CDR3 is built from 18 residues. The germline V gene has CDR1 SGDLS and CDR2 YYNGEE. With 0 bases clipped from V and 2 bases from J, the junction kept 7 bases outside the gene matches. This chain's CDR3 is CASSVVGTSGSQAYEQYF. The DNA for the CDR3 is TGTGCCAGCAGCGTAGTAGGGACTAGCGGGAGCCAAGCCTACGAGCAGTACTTC.

This clone appeared a single time. CDR3 DNA sequence: TGTGCCAGCAGCTTAGTGGGACTAGTATTTGGTGAGCAGTTCTTC. This gives the protein CASSLVGLVFGEQFF. The rearrangement links TRBV7-2 to TRBJ2-1; 8 bases are a match to TRBD2. The ends lost 1 base at V and 9 bases at J; junction bases unmatched: 8. Looked up from germline, CDR1 is SGHTA and CDR2 is FQGNSA. This CDR3 comprises 15 residues.